The 20 T cell receptor beta chains below come from one sample, sequenced in a study of cytomegalovirus exposure and HLA in healthy donors (dated by TCRdb to about 2017). Library preparation was by the immunoSEQ multiplex PCR assay. For the multiplex PCR, a mixture combining 60 forward primers for TCR Vbeta segments and 13 reverse primers for TCR Jbeta segments was used. TCRdb limited this immuneACCESS table to in-frame rearrangements with V and J called. A share of clones is missing; checked studies link under half to unresolved V genes, and the rest is unexplained. Within this sample are about 90,000 clones, with over 55% of them counted one time only. The ten most abundant clones make up about 22% of the sample. Sequences were obtained from PBMCs. Receptors originate from a woman aged 45 to 65 in good health and CMV-seropositive.

This rearrangement joins TRBV6-1 to TRBJ1-3, with 8 bases aligning to TRBD1. The CDR3 spans 15 residues. Per the germline V gene, CDR1 is MNHNS and CDR2 is SASEGT. With 10 bases clipped from V and 0 bases from J, the junction kept 8 bases outside the gene matches. The CDR3 is CATPKDRASGNTIYF. CDR3 sequence (DNA): TGTGCCACCCCGAAGGACAGGGCCTCTGGAAACACCATATATTTT.

The DNA for the CDR3 is TGCGCCAGCAGCCAAGACGGGGCGGGGTACAATGAGCAGTTCTTC. Its protein product is CASSQDGAGYNEQFF. The V call is TRBV4-3, the J call TRBJ2-1, with D perhaps TRBD2 (6 bases). Trimming took 0 bases from V and 4 from J, leaving 10 bases between them. CDR1 is LGHNA and CDR2 is YSLEER in the germline V gene. This CDR3 contains 15 residues.

This clone has a single count. The V gene is TRBV6-4, the J gene TRBJ2-1; 7 nucleotides line up with TRBD2. With 5 bases clipped from V and 5 bases from J, the junction kept 12 bases outside the gene matches. In germline, CDR1 is MRHNA, CDR2 SNTAGT. The CDR3 extends over 16 amino acids. The DNA for the CDR3 is TGTGCCAGCAGTCGGGAGGCGTCAGGTGGTGACAATGAGCAGTTCTTC. This encodes CASSREASGGDNEQFF.

V and J are TRBV29-1 and TRBJ2-2; possibly TRBD1 for D (5 bases). CDR3 length: 14 residues. The V and J ends lost 3 bases and 3 bases respectively, with 11 bases between them. Per germline, CDR1 SQVTM and CDR2 ANQGSEA. CDR3 bases: TGCAGCGTTGATTCAGGGCGAGACACCGGGGAGCTGTTTTTT. Amino acid sequence: CSVDSGRDTGELFF.

The chain is built from TRBV15 and TRBJ2-2; TRBD1 agrees at 7 bases. V was pared by 3 bases and J by 1 base, with 2 bases of the junction left unmatched. Germline values: CDR1 LNHNV, CDR2 YYDKDF (reference sequence). This CDR3 has 15 amino acids. The chain's CDR3 is CATSRDRMNTGELFF. CDR3 DNA sequence: TGTGCCACCAGCAGGGACAGGATGAACACCGGGGAGCTGTTTTTT.

This chain uses TRBV6-5 with TRBJ1-2; 8 bases fit TRBD1. V lost 3 bases and J lost 4; bases outside the gene matches: 7. The CDR3 is 15 residues long. CDR1 is MNHEY, CDR2 SVGAGI, per germline. The CDR3 is CASSYYVQGVYGYTF. The CDR3 nucleotides are TGTGCCAGCAGTTATTACGTACAGGGGGTCTATGGCTACACCTTC.

As DNA, the CDR3 is TGTGCCAGCAAGGAGGGAGATGGAAACACCATATATTTT. This gives the protein CASKEGDGNTIYF. The chain couples TRBV7-2 to TRBJ1-3; D unresolved. The CDR3 has 13 amino acids. CDR1 is SGHTA and CDR2 is FQGNSA in the germline V gene. Trimming removed 7 bases at V and 3 bases at J, with 10 bases between.

The rearrangement uses TRBV19 and TRBJ2-1; TRBD1 might be the D (5 bases). V was clipped by 7 bases and J by 6 bases, with 10 bases between them. The CDR3 is 12 residues long. Looked up from germline, CDR1 is LNHDA and CDR2 is SQIVND (reference sequence). The CDR3 DNA reads TGTGCCAGTACGGCAGGGTCCAATGAGCAGTTCTTC. This gives the protein CASTAGSNEQFF. Looking up the rest from reference TRBV19 and TRBJ2-1 gives the full variable domain: DGGITQSPKYLFRKEGQNVTLSCEQNLNHDAMYWYRQDPGQGLRLIYYSQIVNDFQKGDIAEGYSVSREKKESFPLTVTSAQKNPTAFYLCASTAGSNEQFFGPGTRLTVL.

This rearrangement joins TRBV23-1 to TRBJ1-2; the D gene is possibly TRBD1 (6 bases). TRBV23-1 is identified as an open reading frame with a role that is uncertain. V was clipped by 4 bases and J by 2 bases, with 17 bases between them. This CDR3 spans 16 amino acids. Here the CDR3 reads CASSLGVRGENYGYTF. CDR3 nucleotides: TGCGCCAGCAGTCTCGGGGTCAGGGGAGAAAACTATGGCTACACCTTC.

The chain combines TRBV5-4 with TRBJ2-7, with 8 positions matching TRBD1. Germline values: CDR1 SGHNT, CDR2 YYREEE (reference sequence). V gave up 4 bases and J gave up 7 bases; unmatched junction bases: 10. There are 14 residues in the CDR3. As DNA, the CDR3 is TGTGCCAGCAGCCCCCAGGGGGCGGGTCGAGAGCAGTACTTC. It specifies CASSPQGAGREQYF.

This chain uses TRBV27 with TRBJ1-6; D may be TRBD1 (5 bases). In germline, CDR1 is MNHEY, CDR2 SMNVEV (reference sequence). CDR3 length: 17 residues. Trimming cost V 10 bases and J 0 bases, with 19 bases left between them. The CDR3 sequence: CATLPTAASSYNSPLHF. For the CDR3, the DNA is TGTGCCACGCTACCGACAGCCGCGAGCTCCTATAATTCACCCCTCCACTTT.

V and J are TRBV5-1 and TRBJ2-3, with a weak D call TRBD1 (6 bases). The CDR3 has 15 residues. The germline gives CDR1 SGHRS, CDR2 YFSETQ. Trimming took 3 bases from V and 1 from J, leaving 12 bases between them. This chain's CDR3 is CASSYSGGGTDTQYF. DNA of the CDR3: TGCGCCAGCAGCTATTCTGGGGGCGGCACAGATACGCAGTATTTT. Supplemented by reference TRBV5-1 and TRBJ2-3, the full variable domain reads KAGVTQTPRYLIKTRGQQVTLSCSPISGHRSVSWYQQTPGQGLQFLFEYFSETQRNKGNFPGRFSGRQFSNSRSEMNVSTLELGDSALYLCASSYSGGGTDTQYFGPGTRLTVL.

The V and J genes are TRBV11-2 and TRBJ2-1; D is possibly TRBD1 (5 bases). CDR1 and CDR2 (germline): SGHAT, FQNNGV. Between the trimmed V and J ends, which lost 0 bases and 8 bases, there was a span of 17 bases. The CDR3 length is 16 residues. Here the CDR3 DNA reads TGTGCCAGCAGCTTAGATTTCAGGGATGGTGGCGATGAGCAGTTCTTC. This translates into CASSLDFRDGGDEQFF.

The rearrangement links TRBV6-5 to TRBJ1-1; D gene ambiguous. This CDR3 region has 14 residues. With 5 bases removed from V and 0 bases from J, the gap between germline ends came to 10 bases. Germline V gene data show CDR1 as MNHEY and CDR2 as SVGAGI. The CDR3 nucleotides read TGTGCCAGCAGTGGAGTTTCGTTGAACACTGAAGCTTTCTTT. Translating it yields CASSGVSLNTEAFF.

The chain employs TRBV5-1 and TRBJ2-3; 7 bases are a match to TRBD1. The CDR3 is 16 residues long. J was trimmed by 2 bases and V by 2 bases; bases with no gene match: 8. CDR1 is SGHRS, CDR2 YFSETQ, per germline. The DNA for the CDR3 is TGCGCCAGCAGCTTCACAATAGGACAGGCCACAGATACGCAGTATTTT. Translating it yields CASSFTIGQATDTQYF.

V is TRBV6-1 and J is TRBJ2-2; TRBD1 matches at 9 bases. The CDR3 runs to 19 residues. Germline V lookup: CDR1 MNHNS, CDR2 SASEGT. The trim removed 2 bases at V and 3 bases at J, leaving 13 bases unmatched. In DNA, the CDR3 is TGTGCCAGCAGTGAAACCACCGGGACAGGGCTATTTGACACCGGGGAGCTGTTTTTT. It translates to CASSETTGTGLFDTGELFF.

This sequence joins TRBV19 and TRBJ1-1; 8 bases agree with TRBD1. The CDR3 extends over 14 amino acids. Germline loops: CDR1 LNHDA, CDR2 SQIVND (reference sequence). J lost 6 bases, V lost 1 base, and 4 bases had no gene match. The CDR3 loop is CASSIGQGLPEAFF. The CDR3 region has the DNA TGTGCCAGTAGTATAGGACAGGGGTTACCTGAAGCTTTCTTT.

Comments on this clone: Distinct nucleotide sequences in the sample also encode this CDR3. The chain recombines TRBV19 with TRBJ2-2; D is perhaps TRBD1 (5 bases). CDR1 and CDR2 from the germline V gene are LNHDA and SQIVND (reference sequence). Trimming removed 4 bases from V and 2 bases from J, with 8 bases in between. The CDR3 runs to 14 residues. The CDR3 DNA sequence: TGTGCCAGTAGTAGCCAGGGAAACACCGGGGAGCTGTTTTTT. Amino acids: CASSSQGNTGELFF.

This clone was observed a few times. This chain connects TRBV6-1 to TRBJ2-7; TRBD1 might be the D (6 bases). V dropped 7 bases and J dropped 3 bases, with 19 bases sitting between them. The germline gives CDR1 MNHNS, CDR2 SASEGT. The CDR3 is made up of 15 amino acids. CDR3 loop: CASIQGGQGYYEQYF. Here the CDR3 DNA reads TGTGCCAGCATCCAAGGGGGACAAGGGTACTACGAGCAGTACTTC.

The chain uses TRBV4-3 and TRBJ1-1; 7 nucleotides line up with TRBD1. Trimming at V came to 4 bases and at J to 4 bases, leaving 6 bases not matched to a gene. The CDR3 consists of 14 residues. Looked up from germline, CDR1 is LGHNA and CDR2 is YSLEER. The CDR3 region is CASSRTQGTTEAFF. CDR3 DNA: TGCGCCAGCAGCCGAACACAGGGGACCACTGAAGCTTTCTTT.